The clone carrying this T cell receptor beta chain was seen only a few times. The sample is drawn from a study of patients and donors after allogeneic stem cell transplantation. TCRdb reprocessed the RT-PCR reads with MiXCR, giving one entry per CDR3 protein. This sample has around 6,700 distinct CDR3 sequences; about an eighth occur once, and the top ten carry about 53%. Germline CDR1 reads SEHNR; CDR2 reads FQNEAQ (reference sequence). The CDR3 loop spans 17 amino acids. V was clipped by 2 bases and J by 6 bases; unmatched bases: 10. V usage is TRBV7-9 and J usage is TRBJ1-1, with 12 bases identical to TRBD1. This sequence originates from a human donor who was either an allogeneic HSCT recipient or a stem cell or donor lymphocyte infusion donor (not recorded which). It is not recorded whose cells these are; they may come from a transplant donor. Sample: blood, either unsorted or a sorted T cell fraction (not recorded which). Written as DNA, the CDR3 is TGTGCCAGCAGCTTATATCCCCGGGACAGGGGGCGGCCTGAAGCTTTCTTT. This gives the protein CASSLYPRDRGRPEAFF.